Following are 2 T cell receptor beta chains from one sample sequenced in a study of blood T cell repertoires in COVID-19. The data were produced by immunoSEQ multiplex PCR, yet TCRdb's version contains in-frame clones alone and is incomplete. The data contain 4,000 to 6,000 clones, 88% of them singletons. Source material: peripheral blood. The receptor source for this set is a man in his 70s with COVID-19, enrolled during active disease.

This clone was seen only once. V and J are TRBV7-2 and TRBJ2-7; 9 bases match TRBD2. V dropped 7 bases and J dropped 7; count of bases not matched to a gene: 8. This CDR3 is 13 amino acids long. The V gene's germline CDR1 is SGHTA and CDR2 FQGNSA. The chain's CDR3 is CASTVAGVGEQYF. The CDR3 coding sequence is TGTGCCAGCACCGTAGCGGGAGTGGGGGAGCAGTACTTC.

J is TRBJ1-1 and V is TRBV27; possibly TRBD1 for D (6 bases). CDR1 is MNHEY, CDR2 SMNVEV, per germline (reference sequence). V was pared by 5 bases and J by 1 base, with 26 bases between. CDR3 length equals 19 residues. The CDR3 region has the DNA TGTGCCAGCAGTAATGCACCTAGGCAGGGGCTAAAAGGGAACACTGAAGCTTTCTTT. Translation: CASSNAPRQGLKGNTEAFF.